These 2 T cell receptor beta chains were sequenced from one sample in a study of shared clonotypes between healthy human individuals. Profiled with immunoSEQ multiplex PCR; TCRdb holds only in-frame clones, not every one. Of about 490,000 clones in the sample, over 75% are singletons; the top ten hold about 12%. Specimen: PBMCs. These receptors were obtained from a woman aged 40-49 years in good health. Some clones in this sample may be carry-over from other donors' samples.

The V call is TRBV28, the J call TRBJ2-7, with 7 bases lining up with TRBD2. Germline CDR1 is MDHEN and CDR2 is SYDVKM. This CDR3 comprises 14 residues. J gave up 6 bases and V 6 bases, and 11 bases lay outside the gene matches. CDR3 DNA: TGTGCCAGCAGGGCAGGCTTAGGCGGGGGCGAGCAGTACTTC. This sequence encodes CASRAGLGGGEQYF.

The chain is built from TRBV7-2 and TRBJ2-2, with 9 nucleotides matching TRBD1. Germline V gene data show CDR1 as SGHTA and CDR2 as FQGNSA. The CDR3 loop spans 14 amino acids. J was trimmed by 8 bases and V by 6 bases; bases with no gene match: 7. CDR3 residues: CASSRDRVTGELFF. CDR3 nucleotide sequence: TGTGCCAGCAGTCGGGACAGGGTCACGGGGGAGCTGTTTTTT.